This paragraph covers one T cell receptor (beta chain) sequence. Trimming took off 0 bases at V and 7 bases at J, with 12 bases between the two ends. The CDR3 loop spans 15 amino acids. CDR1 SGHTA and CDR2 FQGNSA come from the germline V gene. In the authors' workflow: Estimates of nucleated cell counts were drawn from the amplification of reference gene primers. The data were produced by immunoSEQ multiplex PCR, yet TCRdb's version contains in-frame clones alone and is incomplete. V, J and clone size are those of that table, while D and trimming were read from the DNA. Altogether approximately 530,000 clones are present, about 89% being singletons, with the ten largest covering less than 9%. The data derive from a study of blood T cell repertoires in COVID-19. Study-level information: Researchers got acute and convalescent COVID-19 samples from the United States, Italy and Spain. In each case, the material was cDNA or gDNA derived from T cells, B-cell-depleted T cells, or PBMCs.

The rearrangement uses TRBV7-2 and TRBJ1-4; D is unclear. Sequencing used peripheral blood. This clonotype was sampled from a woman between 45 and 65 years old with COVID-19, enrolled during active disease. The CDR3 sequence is CASSLAAGWVEKLFF. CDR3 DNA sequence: TGTGCCAGCAGCTTAGCGGCGGGTTGGGTTGAAAAACTGTTTTTT.